This T cell receptor (beta chain) was profiled in a study of beta chain features in type 1 diabetes (dated by TCRdb to between 2018 and 2020). Regarding the study in general: No differences in mean age, gender distribution, total cell number or subset yield were found between patients and healthy donors. In the study, recently diagnosed type 1 diabetes patients and matched healthy donors were compared on the TCRB repertoires of their sorted circulating CD4+ T cell subsets. Naive and central memory subsets were obtained from all 30 or so donors, but regulatory and stem cell-like memory subsets were isolated from only 8 patients and 8 healthy donors. A total of 85 million to 110 million sorted cells were examined across all samples, and RNA yield correlated strongly with the number of cells per subset.

Here is what the overall study found, with its caveats: At VDJ recombination sites, type 1 diabetes patients had fewer insertions and more deleted nucleotides, which implies abnormalities in thymic rearrangement. PCR might favor shorter templates, but patient and control samples were amplified and corrected together, so any skew would affect both groups equally. Only small numbers of individuals were included in the HLA sub-analyses, which left unresolved whether HLA type had any influence on TCRB rearrangement. The naive, central memory and regulatory TCRB repertoires appeared to resemble one another more closely among patients than among healthy donors. In all four CD4+ subsets, TCRB CDR3 length was moderately but significantly shorter in type 1 diabetes patients. Because cDNA was sequenced instead of genomic DNA, highly expressing activated cells could be over-represented, though the groups showed no difference in activation or CD3 levels.

Each donor gave one peripheral blood draw, around 0.12 L on average, collected into heparinised tubes. Using a panel that included CD45RO, CCR7, CD25, CD127, CD95 and CD27, naive, central memory, regulatory and stem cell-like memory CD4+ T cells were sorted on a BD FACSAria II. Every sorted population had a purity above 95%. PBMCs were isolated immediately by Lymphoprep density gradient centrifugation and stained directly without culture. So that batch effects would be minimized, each experiment stained and sorted samples in pairs, pairing one healthy donor with one patient. All of the isolated RNA was reverse transcribed with the High Capacity cDNA Reverse Transcription Kit, so expressed TCRB transcripts were sequenced. Naive, central memory and regulatory T cell samples underwent deep immunoSEQ sequencing, averaging around 3.6 million total reads per sample. Sorted cells were lysed in RLT buffer and RNA was extracted with DNase-treated RNeasy Micro or Mini kits, depending on cell number. Each cell subset was processed on its own to prevent cross-contamination, while patient and healthy donor samples were processed together. TCRB sequences were amplified from cDNA with the immunoSEQ multiplex PCR, producing 87-bp fragments spanning the CDR3 region. The amplicons were sequenced using the Illumina HiSeq platform. Per the source publication's procedure: PCR bias was computationally corrected using synthetic template baselines, reads within Hamming distance 2 were collapsed, and singletons that could not be merged were discarded. By aligning reads against IMGT, V, D and J genes, CDR3 length, and insertions or deletions at six rearrangement sites were assigned. Within each subset, clonotype counts were normalized to sorted cell number, after which true diversity and Gini coefficients were computed with the tcR R package. The overlap coefficient, calculated on TCRB nucleotide sequences, was used to quantify repertoire sharing. TCRdb mirrors the immuneACCESS table, restricted to in-frame sequences. Some clones are absent from its copies; in checked studies, under half trace to an unresolved V gene, and the reason for the others is unknown. V and J calls and clone size come straight from that table; D and trimming were deduced from the DNA. Within this sample are fewer than 20,000 clones, with around three quarters of them counted one time only. In total, the top ten clones hold more than 2% of the sample.

This clone was detected once. It has no known antigen specificity. Per-base qualities were not stored, and no clone one base away is much larger. The clonotype comes from a man aged 25 to 40 with type 1 diabetes. The specimen was Tregs from blood. The cell subset or site label, read with the paper, signifies: regulatory CD4+ T cells.

The nucleotides read TGTGCCAGCAGCGTGGGCGGAGGCAGCGAGCAGTACTTC. It is translated as CASSVGGGSEQYF. Here the chain combines TRBV11-2 and TRBJ2-7; the D gene is possibly TRBD2, with 5 bases matching. Spanning cysteine to phenylalanine, the CDR3 consists of 13 amino acids. The CDR3 DNA has 39 bases and is translated from base 1. CDR1 SGHAT and CDR2 FQNNGV are derived from the germline V gene. V was cut back by 5 bases and J by 6 bases, leaving a gap of 14 bases between them.